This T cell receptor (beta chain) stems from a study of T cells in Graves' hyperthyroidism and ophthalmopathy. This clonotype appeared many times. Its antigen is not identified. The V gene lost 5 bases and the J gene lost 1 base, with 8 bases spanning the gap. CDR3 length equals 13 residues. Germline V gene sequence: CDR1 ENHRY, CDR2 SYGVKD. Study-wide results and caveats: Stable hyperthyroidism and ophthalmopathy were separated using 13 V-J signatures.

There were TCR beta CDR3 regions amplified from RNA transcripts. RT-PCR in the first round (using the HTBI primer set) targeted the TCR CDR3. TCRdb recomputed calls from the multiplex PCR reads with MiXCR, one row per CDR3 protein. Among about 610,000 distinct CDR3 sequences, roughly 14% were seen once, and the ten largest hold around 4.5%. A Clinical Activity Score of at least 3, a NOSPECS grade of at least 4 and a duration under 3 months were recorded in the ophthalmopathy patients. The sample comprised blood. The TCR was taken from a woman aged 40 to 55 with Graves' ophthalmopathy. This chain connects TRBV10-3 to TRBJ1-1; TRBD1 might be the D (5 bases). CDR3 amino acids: CAISRDSNTEAFF. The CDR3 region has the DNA TGTGCCATCAGTCGGGACTCGAACACTGAAGCTTTCTTT.